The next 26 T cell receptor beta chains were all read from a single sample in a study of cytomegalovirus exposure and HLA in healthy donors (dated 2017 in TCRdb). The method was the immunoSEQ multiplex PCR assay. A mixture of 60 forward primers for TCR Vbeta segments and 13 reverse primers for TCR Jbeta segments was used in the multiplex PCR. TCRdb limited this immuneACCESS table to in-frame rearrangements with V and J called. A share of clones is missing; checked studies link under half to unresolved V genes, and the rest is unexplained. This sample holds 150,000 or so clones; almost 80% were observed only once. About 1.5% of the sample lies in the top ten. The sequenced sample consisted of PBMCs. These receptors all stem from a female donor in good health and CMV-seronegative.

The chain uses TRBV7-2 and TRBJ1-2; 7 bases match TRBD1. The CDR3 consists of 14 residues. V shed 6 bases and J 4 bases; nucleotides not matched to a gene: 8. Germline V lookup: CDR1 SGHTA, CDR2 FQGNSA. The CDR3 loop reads CASRSGGIIYGYTF. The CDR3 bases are TGTGCCAGCAGGTCAGGGGGAATTATCTATGGCTACACCTTC.

The CDR3 DNA reads as TGTGCCAGCAGTTTATGGGGGGGGAAAGGGGCCAACGTCCTGACTTTC. As protein: CASSLWGGKGANVLTF. This chain connects TRBV28 to TRBJ2-6, with 7 bases identical to TRBD2. Trimming cost V 0 bases and J 4 bases; bases outside gene matches: 3. This CDR3 has 16 residues. Per germline, CDR1 MDHEN and CDR2 SYDVKM.

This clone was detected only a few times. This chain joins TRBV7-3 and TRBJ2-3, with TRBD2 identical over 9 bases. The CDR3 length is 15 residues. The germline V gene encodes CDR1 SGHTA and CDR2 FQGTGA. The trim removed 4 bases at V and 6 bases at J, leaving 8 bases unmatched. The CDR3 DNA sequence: TGTGCCAGCAGCTCTCTAGCGGGACCTGGGGATACGCAGTATTTT. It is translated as CASSSLAGPGDTQYF.

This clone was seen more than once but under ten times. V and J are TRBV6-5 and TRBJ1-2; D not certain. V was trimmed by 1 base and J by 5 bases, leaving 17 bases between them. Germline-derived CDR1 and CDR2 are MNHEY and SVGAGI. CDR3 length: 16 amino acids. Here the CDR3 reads CASSYFAGGGLYGYTF. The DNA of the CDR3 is TGTGCCAGCAGTTACTTCGCCGGAGGAGGATTGTATGGCTACACCTTC.

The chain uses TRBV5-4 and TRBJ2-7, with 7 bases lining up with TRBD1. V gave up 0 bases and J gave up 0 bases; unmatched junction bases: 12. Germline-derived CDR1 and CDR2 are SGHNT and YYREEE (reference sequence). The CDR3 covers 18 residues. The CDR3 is CASSLGDRARIDSYEQYF. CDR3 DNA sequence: TGTGCCAGCAGCTTGGGTGACAGGGCCCGAATAGACTCCTACGAGCAGTACTTC. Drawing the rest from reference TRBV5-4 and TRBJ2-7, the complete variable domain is ETGVTQSPTHLIKTRGQQVTLRCSSQSGHNTVSWYQQALGQGPQFIFQYYREEENGRGNFPPRFSGLQFPNYSSELNVNALELDDSALYLCASSLGDRARIDSYEQYFGPGTRLTVT.

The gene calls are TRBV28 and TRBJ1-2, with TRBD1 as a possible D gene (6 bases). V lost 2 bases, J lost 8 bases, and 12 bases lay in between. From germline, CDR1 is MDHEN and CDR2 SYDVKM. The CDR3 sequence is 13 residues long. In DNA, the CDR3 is TGTGCCAGCAGTTTAAAAAGGGGGTACGGCTACACCTTC. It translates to CASSLKRGYGYTF.

In DNA, the CDR3 is TGCGCCAGCAGCAAGGACAGGGCCGCCTACGAGCAGTACTTC. It specifies CASSKDRAAYEQYF. This chain connects TRBV5-1 to TRBJ2-7, with 8 positions matching TRBD1. CDR1 SGHRS and CDR2 YFSETQ come from the germline V gene. This CDR3 has 14 amino acids. V dropped 4 bases and J dropped 2; count of bases not matched to a gene: 5. Supplemented by reference TRBV5-1 and TRBJ2-7, the full variable domain reads KAGVTQTPRYLIKTRGQQVTLSCSPISGHRSVSWYQQTPGQGLQFLFEYFSETQRNKGNFPGRFSGRQFSNSRSEMNVSTLELGDSALYLCASSKDRAAYEQYFGPGTRLTVT.

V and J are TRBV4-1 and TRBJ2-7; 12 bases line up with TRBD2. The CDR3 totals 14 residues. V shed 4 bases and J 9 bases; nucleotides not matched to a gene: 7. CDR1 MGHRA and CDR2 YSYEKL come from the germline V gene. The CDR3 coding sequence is TGCGCCAGCAGCCCTGGACTAGCGGGAACTGGGCAGTACTTC. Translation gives CASSPGLAGTGQYF.

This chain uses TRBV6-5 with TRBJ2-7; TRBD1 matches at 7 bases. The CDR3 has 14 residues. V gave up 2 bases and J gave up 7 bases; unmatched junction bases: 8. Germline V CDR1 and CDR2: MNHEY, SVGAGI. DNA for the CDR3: TGTGCCAGCAGTTACGGGACAGCCTTTATGGAGCAGTACTTC. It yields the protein CASSYGTAFMEQYF.

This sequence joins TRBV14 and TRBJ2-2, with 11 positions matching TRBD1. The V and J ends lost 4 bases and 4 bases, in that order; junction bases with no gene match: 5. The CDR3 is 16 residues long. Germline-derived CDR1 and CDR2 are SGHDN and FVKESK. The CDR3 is CASSRRDRGITGELFF. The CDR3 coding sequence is TGTGCCAGCAGCCGAAGGGACAGGGGGATCACCGGGGAGCTGTTTTTT.

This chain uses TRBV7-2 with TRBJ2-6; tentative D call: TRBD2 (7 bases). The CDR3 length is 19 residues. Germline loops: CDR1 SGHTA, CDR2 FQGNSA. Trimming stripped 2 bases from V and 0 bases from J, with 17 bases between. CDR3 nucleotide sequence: TGTGCCAGCAGCTTAAGGGGATGGGAGGGGGGCTCTGGGGCCAACGTCCTGACTTTC. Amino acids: CASSLRGWEGGSGANVLTF.

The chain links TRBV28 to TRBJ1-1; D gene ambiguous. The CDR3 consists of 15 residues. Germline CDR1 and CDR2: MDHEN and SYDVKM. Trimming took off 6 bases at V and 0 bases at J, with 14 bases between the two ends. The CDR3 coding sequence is TGTGCCAGCAGGGTCGGTGGCCGGGTGAACACTGAAGCTTTCTTT. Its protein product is CASRVGGRVNTEAFF.

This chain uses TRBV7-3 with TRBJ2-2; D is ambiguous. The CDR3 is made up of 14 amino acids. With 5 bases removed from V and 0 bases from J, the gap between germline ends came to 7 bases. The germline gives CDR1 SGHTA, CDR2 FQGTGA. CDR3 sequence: CASSRDPNTGELFF. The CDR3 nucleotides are TGTGCCAGCAGCCGAGATCCGAACACCGGGGAGCTGTTTTTT.

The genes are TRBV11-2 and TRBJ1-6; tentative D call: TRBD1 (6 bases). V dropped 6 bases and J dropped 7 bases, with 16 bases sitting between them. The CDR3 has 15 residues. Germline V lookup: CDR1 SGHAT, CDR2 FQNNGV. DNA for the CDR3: TGTGCCAGCAGTTCAGAGGGGGTTGGAAATTCACCCCTCCACTTT. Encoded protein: CASSSEGVGNSPLHF.

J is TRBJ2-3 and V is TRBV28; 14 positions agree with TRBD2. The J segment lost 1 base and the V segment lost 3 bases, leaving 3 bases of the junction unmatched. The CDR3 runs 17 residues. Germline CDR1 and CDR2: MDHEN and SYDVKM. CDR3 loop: CASSFGLAGGGTDTQYF. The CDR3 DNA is TGTGCCAGCAGTTTCGGACTAGCGGGAGGTGGCACAGATACGCAGTATTTT.

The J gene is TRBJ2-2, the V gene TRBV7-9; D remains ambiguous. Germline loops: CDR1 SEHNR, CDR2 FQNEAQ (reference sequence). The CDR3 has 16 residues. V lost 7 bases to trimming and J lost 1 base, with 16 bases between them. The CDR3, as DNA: TGTGCCAGCACCGGGTTGGCAGAGGTGAACACCGGGGAGCTGTTTTTT. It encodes CASTGLAEVNTGELFF.

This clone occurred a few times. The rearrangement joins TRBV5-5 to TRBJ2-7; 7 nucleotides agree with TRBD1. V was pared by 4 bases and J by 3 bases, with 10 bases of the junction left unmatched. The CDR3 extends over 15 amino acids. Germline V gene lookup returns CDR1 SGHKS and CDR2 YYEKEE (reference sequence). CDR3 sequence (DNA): TGTGCCAGCAGCCCAACCGGGACAGATTACTACGAGCAGTACTTC. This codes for CASSPTGTDYYEQYF. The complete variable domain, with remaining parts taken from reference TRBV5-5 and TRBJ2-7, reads DAGVTQSPTHLIKTRGQQVTLRCSPISGHKSVSWYQQVLGQGPQFIFQYYEKEERGRGNFPDRFSARQFPNYSSELNVNALLLGDSALYLCASSPTGTDYYEQYFGPGTRLTVT.

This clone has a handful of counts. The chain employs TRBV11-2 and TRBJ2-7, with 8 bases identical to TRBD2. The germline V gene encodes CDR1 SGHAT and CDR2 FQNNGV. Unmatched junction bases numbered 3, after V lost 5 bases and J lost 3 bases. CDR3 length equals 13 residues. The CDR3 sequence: CASSRTSIYEQYF. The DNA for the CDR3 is TGTGCCAGCAGCCGGACTAGCATCTACGAGCAGTACTTC. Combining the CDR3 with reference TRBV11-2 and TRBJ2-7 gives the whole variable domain EAGVAQSPRYKIIEKRQSVAFWCNPISGHATLYWYQQILGQGPKLLIQFQNNGVVDDSQLPKDRFSAERLKGVDSTLKIQPAKLEDSAVYLCASSRTSIYEQYFGPGTRLTVT.

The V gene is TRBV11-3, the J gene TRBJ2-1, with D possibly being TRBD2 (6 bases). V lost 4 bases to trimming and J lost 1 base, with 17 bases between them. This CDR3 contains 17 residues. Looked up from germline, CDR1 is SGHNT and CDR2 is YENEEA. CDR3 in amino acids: CASSSRDFPGSYNEQFF. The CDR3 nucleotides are TGTGCCAGCAGCTCCAGGGACTTCCCAGGGTCCTACAATGAGCAGTTCTTC.

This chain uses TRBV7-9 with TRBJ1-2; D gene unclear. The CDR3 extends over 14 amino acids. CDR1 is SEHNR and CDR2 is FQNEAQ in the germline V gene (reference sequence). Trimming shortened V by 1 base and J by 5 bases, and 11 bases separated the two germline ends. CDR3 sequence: CASSLGSGFYGYTF. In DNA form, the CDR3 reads TGTGCCAGCAGCTTAGGGTCAGGATTTTATGGCTACACCTTC.

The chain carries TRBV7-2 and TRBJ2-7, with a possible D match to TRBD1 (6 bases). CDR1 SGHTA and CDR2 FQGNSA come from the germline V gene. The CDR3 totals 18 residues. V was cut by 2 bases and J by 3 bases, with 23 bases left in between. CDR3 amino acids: CASSLHPRGRSVNYEQYF. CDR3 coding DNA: TGTGCCAGCAGCTTACACCCCAGGGGAAGGTCAGTTAACTACGAGCAGTACTTC.

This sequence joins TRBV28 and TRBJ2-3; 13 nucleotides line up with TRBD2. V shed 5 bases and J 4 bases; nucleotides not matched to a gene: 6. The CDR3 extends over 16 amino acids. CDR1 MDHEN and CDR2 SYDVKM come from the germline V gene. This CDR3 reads CASSATSGRAPDTQYF. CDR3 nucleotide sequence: TGTGCCAGCAGTGCCACTAGCGGGAGGGCCCCAGATACGCAGTATTTT.

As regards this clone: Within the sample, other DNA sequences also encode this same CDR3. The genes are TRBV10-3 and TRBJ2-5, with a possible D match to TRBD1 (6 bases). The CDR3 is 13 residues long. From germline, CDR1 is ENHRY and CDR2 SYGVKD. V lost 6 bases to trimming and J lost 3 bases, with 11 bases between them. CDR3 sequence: CAIREQGKETQYF. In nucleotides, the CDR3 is TGTGCCATCAGAGAACAGGGTAAAGAGACCCAGTACTTC.

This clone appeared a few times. CDR3 region: CASSLTLPFSSYNEQFF. In DNA form, the CDR3 reads TGTGCCAGCAGTTTAACCCTGCCTTTTAGCTCCTACAATGAGCAGTTCTTC. The rearrangement uses TRBV27 and TRBJ2-1; D call uncertain. Germline CDR1 and CDR2: MNHEY and SMNVEV (reference sequence). V lost 2 bases to trimming and J lost 0 bases, with 14 bases between them. The CDR3 has 17 residues.

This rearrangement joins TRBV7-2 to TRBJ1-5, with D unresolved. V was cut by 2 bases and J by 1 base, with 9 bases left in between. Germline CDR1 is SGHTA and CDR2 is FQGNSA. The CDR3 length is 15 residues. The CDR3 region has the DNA TGTGCCAGCAGCTTAATAGTCGGGAGCAATCAGCCCCAGCATTTT. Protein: CASSLIVGSNQPQHF.

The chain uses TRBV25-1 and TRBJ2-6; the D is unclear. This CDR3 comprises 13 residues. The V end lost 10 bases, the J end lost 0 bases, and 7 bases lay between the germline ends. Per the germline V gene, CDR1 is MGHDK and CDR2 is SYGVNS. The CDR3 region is CATEFSGANVLTF. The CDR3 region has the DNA TGTGCCACCGAGTTCTCTGGGGCCAACGTCCTGACTTTC.